The text below deals with one TCR beta chain. The data stem from a study of blood T cell repertoires in COVID-19. Study details: The United States, Italy and Spain provided the acute and convalescent COVID-19 samples. PBMCs, B-cell-depleted T cells, or T cells were the source of the cDNA or gDNA that made up the material.

Germline V gene sequence: CDR1 SGHDT, CDR2 YYEEEE. This CDR3 spans 15 amino acids. The V end was cut by 3 bases, the J end by 2 bases, with 15 bases between. Original handling: Reference gene primer amplification in the assay estimated nucleated cell counts. The table came from immunoSEQ multiplex PCR; TCRdb's copy has only in-frame clones and leaves some out. The V and J calls and clone size were taken over from that table, and D and trimming were inferred from the DNA. The table records 650,000 to 800,000 clones, 90% of them present only once. The source of this sequence is a woman aged 18-29 years with acute or convalescent COVID-19. Sequencing used peripheral blood. V gene TRBV5-6 combines with J gene TRBJ2-7, with D perhaps matching TRBD1 (6 bases). The CDR3 sequence is CASSSTGKNTYEQYF. CDR3 DNA: TGTGCCAGCAGCTCCACAGGGAAGAATACCTACGAGCAGTACTTC.